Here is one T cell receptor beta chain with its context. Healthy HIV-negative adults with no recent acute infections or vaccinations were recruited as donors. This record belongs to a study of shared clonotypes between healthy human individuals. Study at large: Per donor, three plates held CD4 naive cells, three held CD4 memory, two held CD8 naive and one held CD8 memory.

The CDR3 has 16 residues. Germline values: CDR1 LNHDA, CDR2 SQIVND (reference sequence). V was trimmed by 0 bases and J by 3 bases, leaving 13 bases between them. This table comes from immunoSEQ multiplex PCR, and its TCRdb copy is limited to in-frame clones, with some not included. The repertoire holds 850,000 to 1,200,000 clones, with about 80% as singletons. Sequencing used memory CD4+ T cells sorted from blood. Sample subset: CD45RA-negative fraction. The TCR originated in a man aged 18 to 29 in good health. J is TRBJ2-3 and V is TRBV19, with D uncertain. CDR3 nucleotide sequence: TGTGCCAGTAGTATAGATCGGGTGGGCTGGACAGATACGCAGTATTTT. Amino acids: CASSIDRVGWTDTQYF.